Given below is one T cell receptor (beta chain) in context. Antigen unknown. TCRdb reprocessed the 5' RACE reads with MiXCR, giving one entry per CDR3 protein. Of 250,000 or so distinct CDR3 sequences in the sample, 20% to 30% were seen once. The data derive from a study of CD8 T cells in ankylosing spondylitis. Study-level points and caveats: Some motif variants were previously reported in reactive arthritis synovial fluid and blood. Among TCR beta sequences, a motif of about 8 highly homologous variants appeared characteristic of ankylosing spondylitis blood.

Unmatched junction bases numbered 5, after V lost 6 bases and J lost 0 bases. The CDR3 sequence is 13 residues long. From germline, CDR1 is SQVTM and CDR2 ANQGSEA. The rearrangement joins TRBV29-1 to TRBJ2-7; 7 bases map to TRBD2. The source of this sequence is a male donor with ankylosing spondylitis or in good health (not recorded which). Sequenced: blood, either unsorted or a sorted T cell fraction (not recorded which). Here the CDR3 reads CSVRGGNSYEQYF. CDR3 coding DNA: TGCAGCGTCCGGGGAGGGAACTCCTACGAGCAGTACTTC.